This TCR beta chain derives from a study of early T cells in non-severe SARS-CoV-2 infection. CDR3 length: 15 amino acids. In germline, CDR1 is SGHVS, CDR2 FQNEAQ. The V gene end was trimmed by 0 bases and the J gene end by 3 bases; junction bases not matched to a gene: 2. This clonotype was found many times. In the library, individual cDNA molecules carried attached unique molecular identifiers. TCRdb reprocessed the 5' RACE reads with MiXCR, giving one entry per CDR3 protein. The table has tens of thousands of distinct CDR3 sequences, more than 4% seen once. The sample was whole blood. This receptor was obtained from an adult who was a healthcare worker with PCR-confirmed SARS-CoV-2 infection or an uninfected control (not recorded which). This chain joins TRBV7-8 and TRBJ1-1; 9 bases match TRBD1. The CDR3 nucleotides read TGTGCCAGCAGCTTAGCGACAGGGGGGGACACTGAAGCTTTCTTT. This translates into CASSLATGGDTEAFF.